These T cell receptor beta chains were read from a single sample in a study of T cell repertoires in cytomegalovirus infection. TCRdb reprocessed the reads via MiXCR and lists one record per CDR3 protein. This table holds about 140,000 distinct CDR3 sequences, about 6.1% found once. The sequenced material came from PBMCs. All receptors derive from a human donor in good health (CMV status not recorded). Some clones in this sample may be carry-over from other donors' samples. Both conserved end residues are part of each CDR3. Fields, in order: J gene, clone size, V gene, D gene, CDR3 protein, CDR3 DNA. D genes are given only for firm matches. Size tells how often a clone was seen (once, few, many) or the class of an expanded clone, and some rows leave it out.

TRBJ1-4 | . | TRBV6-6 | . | CASSETGGNEKLFF | TGTGCCAGCAGTGAGACAGGCGGTAATGAAAAACTGTTTTTT
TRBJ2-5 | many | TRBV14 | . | CASSRGLTQYF | TGTGCCAGCAGCCGCGGACTCACCCAGTACTTC
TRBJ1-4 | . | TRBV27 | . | CASSSGQSTNEKLFF | TGTGCCAGCAGCTCAGGACAGTCAACTAATGAAAAACTGTTTTTT
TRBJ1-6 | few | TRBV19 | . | CATATAIDNSPLHF | TGTGCCACCGCGACAGCAATCGATAATTCACCCCTCCACTTT
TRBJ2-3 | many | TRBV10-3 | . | CAISEGDSTDTQYF | TGTGCCATCAGTGAGGGGGATAGCACAGATACGCAGTATTTT
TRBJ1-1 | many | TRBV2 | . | CASFRSMGNTEAFF | TGTGCCAGCTTTCGAAGCATGGGGAACACTGAAGCTTTCTTT
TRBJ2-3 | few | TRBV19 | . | CASLKGLGDTQYF | TGTGCCAGTTTAAAAGGGCTGGGAGATACGCAGTATTTT
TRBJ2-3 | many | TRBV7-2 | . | CASSLVPGSDTQYF | TGTGCCAGCAGCTTAGTTCCAGGGTCGGATACGCAGTATTTT
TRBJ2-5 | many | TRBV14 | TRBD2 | CASSQVASGVETQYF | TGTGCCAGCAGCCAAGTAGCCAGCGGGGTGGAGACCCAGTACTTC
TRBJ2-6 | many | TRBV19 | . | CASSPTGGANVLTF | TGTGCCAGTAGTCCGACCGGCGGGGCCAACGTCCTGACTTTC
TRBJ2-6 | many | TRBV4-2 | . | CASSQEPDSGANVLTF | TGTGCCAGCAGCCAAGAACCGGATTCTGGGGCCAACGTCCTGACTTTC
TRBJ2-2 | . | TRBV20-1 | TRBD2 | CSAGNSGGATGELFF | TGCAGTGCTGGAAATAGCGGGGGGGCGACCGGGGAGCTGTTTTTT
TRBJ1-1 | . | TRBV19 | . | CASSIQPRNTEAFF | TGTGCCAGTAGTATACAACCTCGGAACACTGAAGCTTTCTTT
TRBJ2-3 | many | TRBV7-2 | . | CASSLEADPLSDTQYF | TGTGCCAGCAGCTTAGAAGCGGACCCACTATCAGATACGCAGTATTTT
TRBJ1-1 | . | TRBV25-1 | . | CASSSPRYGAFF | TGTGCCAGCAGTTCGCCCCGTTATGGAGCTTTCTTT
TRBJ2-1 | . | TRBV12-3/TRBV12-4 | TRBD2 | CASSLSTSGFNSYNEQFF | TGTGCCAGCAGTTTGAGTACTAGCGGGTTCAACTCCTACAATGAGCAGTTCTTC
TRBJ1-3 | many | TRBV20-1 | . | CSASASSGNTIYF | TGCAGTGCTAGCGCTAGCTCTGGAAACACCATATATTTT
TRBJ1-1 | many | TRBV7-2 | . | CASSLDLRVITEAFF | TGTGCCAGCAGCTTAGATTTAAGAGTAATCACTGAAGCTTTCTTT
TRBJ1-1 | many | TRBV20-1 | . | CSARDLRRNTEAFF | TGCAGTGCTAGAGATCTCAGGAGGAACACTGAAGCTTTCTTT
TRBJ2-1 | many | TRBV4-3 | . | CASSQGSTEAYYNEQFF | TGCGCCAGCAGCCAAGGTTCGACGGAAGCCTATTACAATGAGCAGTTCTTC
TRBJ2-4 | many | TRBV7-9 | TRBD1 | CASSSYYTGGREWAKNIQYF | TGTGCCAGCAGTTCTTACTATACAGGGGGCCGTGAGTGGGCCAAAAACATTCAGTACTTC
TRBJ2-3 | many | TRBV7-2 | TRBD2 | CASSRGLAGARGDTQYF | TGTGCCAGCAGCCGGGGACTAGCGGGGGCCAGGGGGGATACGCAGTATTTT
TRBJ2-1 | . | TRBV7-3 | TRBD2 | CASSLGRGGVNEQFF | TGTGCCAGCAGCTTAGGACGGGGGGGCGTCAATGAGCAGTTCTTC
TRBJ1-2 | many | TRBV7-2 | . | CASSLGPGNYGYTF | TGTGCCAGCAGCTTAGGTCCAGGCAACTATGGCTACACCTTC
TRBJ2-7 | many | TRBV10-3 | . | CAIRVDSYEQYF | TGTGCCATCAGGGTTGACAGCTACGAGCAGTACTTC
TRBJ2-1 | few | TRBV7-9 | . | CASSPGEKQFF | TGTGCCAGCAGCCCCGGGGAAAAGCAGTTCTTC
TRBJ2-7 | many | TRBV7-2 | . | CASSLGRLSSYEQYF | TGTGCCAGCAGCTTAGGACGGTTGAGCTCCTACGAGCAGTACTTC
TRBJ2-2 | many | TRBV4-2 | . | CASSQAWNTGELFF | TGTGCCAGCAGCCAAGCTTGGAACACCGGGGAGCTGTTTTTT
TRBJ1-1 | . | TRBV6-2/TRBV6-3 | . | CASSYSRENTEAFF | TGTGCCAGCAGTTACTCGAGGGAGAACACTGAAGCTTTCTTT
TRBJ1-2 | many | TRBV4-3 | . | CASSQIQGQFHGYTF | TGCGCCAGCAGCCAGATTCAGGGGCAGTTCCATGGCTACACCTTC
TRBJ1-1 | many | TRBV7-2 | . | CASSPTVNTEAFF | TGTGCCAGCAGCCCTACAGTGAACACTGAAGCTTTCTTT
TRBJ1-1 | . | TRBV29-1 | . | CSVAEIGVSAEAFF | TGCAGCGTCGCCGAGATAGGGGTTAGCGCTGAAGCTTTCTTT
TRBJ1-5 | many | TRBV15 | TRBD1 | CATSVTGPHQPQHF | TGTGCCACCAGCGTGACAGGGCCGCATCAGCCCCAGCATTTT
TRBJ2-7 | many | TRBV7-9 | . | CASSDPSYEQYF | TGTGCCAGCTCGGATCCCTCCTACGAGCAGTACTTC
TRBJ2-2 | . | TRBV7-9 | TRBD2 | CASSPGEGTGELFF | TGTGCCAGCAGCCCCGGGGAGGGCACCGGGGAGCTGTTTTTT
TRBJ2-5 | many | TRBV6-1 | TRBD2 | CASSSPLAGGQETQYF | TGTGCCAGCAGTTCACCACTAGCGGGGGGACAAGAGACCCAGTACTTC
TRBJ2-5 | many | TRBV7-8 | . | CASSSLIGQETQYF | TGTGCCAGCAGCTCCTTGATAGGGCAAGAGACCCAGTACTTC
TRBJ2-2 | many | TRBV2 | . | CASSEEDLRGTGELFF | TGTGCCAGCAGTGAAGAGGACTTACGGGGAACCGGGGAGCTGTTTTTT
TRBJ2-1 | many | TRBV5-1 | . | CASSLGGADYNEQFF | TGCGCCAGCAGCTTAGGGGGGGCCGACTACAATGAGCAGTTCTTC
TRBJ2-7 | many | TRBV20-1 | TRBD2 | CSASPGTSREQYF | TGCAGTGCTAGCCCCGGGACTAGCCGGGAGCAGTACTTC
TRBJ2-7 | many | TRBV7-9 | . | CASSPTDGYEQYF | TGTGCCAGCAGCCCTACAGACGGCTACGAGCAGTACTTC
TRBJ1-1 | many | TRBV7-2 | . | CASSLFSGENTEAFF | TGTGCCAGCAGCTTATTTTCAGGAGAGAACACTGAAGCTTTCTTT
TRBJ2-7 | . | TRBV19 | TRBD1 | CASSHNRDRGHEQYF | TGTGCCAGTAGTCATAACCGGGACAGGGGTCACGAGCAGTACTTC
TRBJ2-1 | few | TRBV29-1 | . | CSVGKGLYNEQFF | TGCAGCGTCGGGAAAGGGCTATACAATGAGCAGTTCTTC
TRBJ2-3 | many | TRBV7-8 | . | CASSLAVNMKDGDTQYF | TGTGCCAGCAGCTTAGCGGTTAATATGAAGGATGGGGATACGCAGTATTTT
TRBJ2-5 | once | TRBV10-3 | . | CAASGGAGETQYF | TGTGCCGCCTCAGGGGGGGCTGGGGAGACCCAGTACTTC
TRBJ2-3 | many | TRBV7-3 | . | CASSLTFQSTDTQYF | TGTGCCAGCAGCTTAACATTCCAGAGCACAGATACGCAGTATTTT
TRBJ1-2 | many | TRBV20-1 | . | CSADTGRGNYGYTF | TGCAGTGCTGATACGGGGCGGGGGAACTATGGCTACACCTTC
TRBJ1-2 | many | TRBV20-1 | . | CSATNRADANYGYTF | TGCAGTGCTACGAACAGGGCCGACGCTAACTATGGCTACACCTTC
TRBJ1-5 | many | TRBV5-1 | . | CASSFRGDPSNQPQHF | TGCGCCAGCAGCTTTCGAGGGGACCCTAGCAATCAGCCCCAGCATTTT
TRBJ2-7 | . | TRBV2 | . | CASSEGRVGAGADYEQYF | TGTGCCAGCAGTGAAGGGCGGGTGGGTGCGGGGGCCGACTACGAGCAGTACTTC
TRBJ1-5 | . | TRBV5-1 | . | CASSLDGNSNQPQHF | TGCGCCAGCAGCTTGGACGGCAATAGCAATCAGCCCCAGCATTTT
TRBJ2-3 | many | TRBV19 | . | CASSIYWGRGTDTQYF | TGTGCCAGTAGTATTTACTGGGGTCGGGGTACAGATACGCAGTATTTT
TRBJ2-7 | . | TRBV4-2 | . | CASSQEDQGVYEQYF | TGTGCCAGCAGCCAAGAAGATCAGGGTGTGTACGAGCAGTACTTC